This is a list of T cell receptor beta chains from one sample in a study of CD8 T cells in ankylosing spondylitis. Each CDR3 protein gets one entry after TCRdb re-called the 5' RACE reads with MiXCR. The table includes 200,000 to 250,000 distinct CDR3 sequences, about 17% detected once. Material for sequencing was blood, either unsorted or a sorted T cell fraction (not recorded which). All receptors derive from a male donor with ankylosing spondylitis. CDR3s include the opening cysteine and the closing phenylalanine or tryptophan. D genes are given only for firm matches. Clone size is not always given. Where it is, it says once, few, many or a class for expanded clones.

J gene,clone size,V gene,D gene,CDR3 DNA,CDR3 protein
TRBJ2-7,many,TRBV20-1,TRBD1,TGCAGTGCTTGGACAGGGGGCGGCGAGCAGTACTTC,CSAWTGGGEQYF
TRBJ2-7,-,TRBV4-3,-,TGCGCCAGCAGCCAAGAGTACCGATACGAGCAGTACTTC,CASSQEYRYEQYF
TRBJ2-7,-,TRBV10-2,-,TGCGCCAGCGGCCCCACCTACGAGCAGTACTTC,CASGPTYEQYF
TRBJ2-3,-,TRBV27,-,TGTGCCAGCAGCCTCTTCATGGGCACAGATACGCAGTATTTT,CASSLFMGTDTQYF
TRBJ2-1,few,TRBV27,-,TGTGCCAGCAGTTTATTAGGGGGGGCCATAGATGAGCAGTTCTTC,CASSLLGGAIDEQFF
TRBJ2-1,few,TRBV29-1,TRBD1,TGCAGCGCCATAGACAGGGGGTACTCCTACAATGAGCAGTTCTTC,CSAIDRGYSYNEQFF
TRBJ2-7,few,TRBV4-1,-,TGCGCCAGCAGCCAAGGGGGGTACTCCTACGAGCAGTACTTC,CASSQGGYSYEQYF
TRBJ2-1,few,TRBV20-1,TRBD1,TGCAGTGCACGCCAGGGGGCCTACAATGAGCAGTTCTTC,CSARQGAYNEQFF
TRBJ2-3,-,TRBV7-2,TRBD2,TGTGCCAGCAGCTTACCGGAGACTAGCGGGGAGGGCTCAGATACGCAGTATTTT,CASSLPETSGEGSDTQYF
TRBJ1-2,-,TRBV5-6,-,TGTGCCAGCAGCTACCGTCAGGGGAAGTTCTACGGCTACACCTTC,CASSYRQGKFYGYTF
TRBJ2-5,few,TRBV12-3/TRBV12-4,TRBD2,TGTGCCAGCAGTTTCCCAGCGGGAGTGGGAGAGACCCAGTACTTC,CASSFPAGVGETQYF
TRBJ1-6,few,TRBV2,-,TGTGCCAGCAGTGACAGCAATTCACCCCTCCACTTT,CASSDSNSPLHF
TRBJ1-1,few,TRBV29-1,TRBD1,TGCAGCGCACAGGGGTTAGAGAACACTGAAGCTTTCTTT,CSAQGLENTEAFF
TRBJ2-7,few,TRBV7-9,-,TGTGCCAGCAGCCAAATATCCGGCACCTCCTCCTACGAGCAGTACTTC,CASSQISGTSSYEQYF
TRBJ2-2,-,TRBV4-3,-,TGCGCCAGCAGCCAAGATGTCGATCCGTCGAACACCGGGGAGCTGTTTTTT,CASSQDVDPSNTGELFF
TRBJ2-1,-,TRBV4-2,-,TGTGCCAGCAGCCAAAAGGAGCGCGGTGGGGGATACAATGAGCAGTTCTTC,CASSQKERGGGYNEQFF
TRBJ2-1,few,TRBV13,TRBD2,TGTGCCAGCAGCTCACTAGCGGGCAACGGGAATGAGCAGTTCTTC,CASSSLAGNGNEQFF
TRBJ2-7,few,TRBV20-1,-,TGCAGCGGGGCTCGGGGCACCTACGAGCAGTACTTC,CSGARGTYEQYF